One and the same sample provided the 13 T cell receptor beta chains below, sequenced in a study of shared clonotypes between healthy human individuals. Repertoires were generated with immunoSEQ multiplex PCR, while TCRdb's copy carries only in-frame clones and drops some. The top ten clones hold 0.37% of a sample with approximately 2,000,000 clones, around 90% of them seen once. The source material was naive CD4+ T cells from PBMCs. Subset described: CD45RA+ positively selected. Every receptor here comes from a man between 18 and 29 years old in good health. Some clones in this sample may be carry-over from other donors' samples.

Remarks on this clone: This specimen includes other DNA sequences encoding the same CDR3. This rearrangement joins TRBV7-3 to TRBJ2-3, with TRBD1 matching 7 bases. The CDR3 covers 15 residues. V shed 4 bases and J 2 bases; nucleotides not matched to a gene: 6. Per the germline V gene, CDR1 is SGHTA and CDR2 is FQGTGA. The CDR3 nucleotides are TGTGCCAGCAGCTCCCGGGGACAGTTCACAGATACGCAGTATTTT. This sequence encodes CASSSRGQFTDTQYF.

The chain combines TRBV5-1 with TRBJ2-2; 8 nucleotides agree with TRBD1. The CDR3 runs 15 residues. Germline values: CDR1 SGHRS, CDR2 YFSETQ. The V segment lost 4 bases and the J segment 5 bases; nucleotides outside the gene matches: 7. CDR3 region: CASSLDRARTGELFF. CDR3 nucleotides: TGCGCCAGCAGCCTGGACAGGGCGAGGACCGGGGAGCTGTTTTTT.

This rearrangement joins TRBV6-5 to TRBJ2-7; D is possibly TRBD2 (6 bases). V lost 4 bases, J lost 4 bases, and 17 bases lay in between. Looked up from germline, CDR1 is MNHEY and CDR2 is SVGAGI. CDR3 length equals 15 residues. CDR3 sequence (DNA): TGTGCCAGCAGTTCTAGTCGGGAGTATCTGTACGAGCAGTACTTC. Its translation is CASSSSREYLYEQYF.

This rearrangement joins TRBV28 to TRBJ1-4, with D possibly matching TRBD1 (6 bases). The CDR3 sequence is 15 residues long. V was cut by 7 bases and J by 8 bases, with 20 bases left in between. CDR1 is MDHEN, CDR2 SYDVKM, per germline. Written as DNA, the CDR3 is TGTGCCAGCACCGATACAGGGTCAGGGCGGGAAAAACTGTTTTTT. Its protein product is CASTDTGSGREKLFF. The full variable domain, with the rest looked up from reference TRBV28 and TRBJ1-4, is DVKVTQSSRYLVKRTGEKVFLECVQDMDHENMFWYRQDPGLGLRLIYFSYDVKMKEKGDIPEGYSVSREKKERFSLILESASTNQTSMYLCASTDTGSGREKLFFGSGTQLSVL.

The genes are TRBV7-9 and TRBJ2-5, with unresolved D. The DNA matches TRBJ2-7 better at its end, which makes the J call doubtful. The CDR3 is 13 residues long. Per germline, CDR1 SEHNR and CDR2 FQNEAQ (reference sequence). Written as DNA, the CDR3 is TGTGCCAGTGCCGGGCGCAGCTCCTACGAGCAGTACTTC. It encodes CASAGRSSYEQYF.

This rearrangement joins TRBV11-2 to TRBJ2-1; possible D gene TRBD2, 6 bases. From germline, CDR1 is SGHAT and CDR2 FQNNGV. The CDR3 is made up of 13 amino acids. V was shortened by 5 bases and J by 3 bases, with 8 bases between the two germline ends. CDR3 nucleotide sequence: TGTGCCAGCAGCCGGACTAACTACAATGAGCAGTTCTTC. This translates into CASSRTNYNEQFF.

Points on this clone: Other nucleotide sequences from this sample produce the same CDR3. V gene TRBV18 combines with J gene TRBJ2-5, with 8 bases identical to TRBD1. V lost 3 bases, J lost 3 bases, and 3 bases stayed unmatched. The CDR3 sequence is 14 residues long. The V gene's germline CDR1 is KGHSH and CDR2 LQKENI. CDR3 coding DNA: TGTGCCAGCTCACCGACGGACAGGGAAGAGACCCAGTACTTC. Encoded protein: CASSPTDREETQYF. The full variable domain, in which reference TRBV18 and TRBJ2-5 provide the parts outside the CDR3, is NAGVMQNPRHLVRRRGQEARLRCSPMKGHSHVYWYRQLPEEGLKFMVYLQKENIIDESGMPKERFSAEFPKEGPSILRIQQVVRGDSAAYFCASSPTDREETQYFGPGTRLLVL.

V and J are TRBV5-1 and TRBJ1-5, with no clear D. Germline V CDR1 and CDR2: SGHRS, YFSETQ. This CDR3 has 16 residues. Trimming pared 0 bases from V and 0 bases from J, leaving 10 bases between. CDR3 DNA: TGCGCCAGCAGCTTGGGGCAAGGTAATAGCAATCAGCCCCAGCATTTT. Translating it yields CASSLGQGNSNQPQHF.

V usage is TRBV5-4 and J usage is TRBJ2-7; D is undetermined. The CDR3 has 15 amino acids. V lost 1 base and J lost 3, with 14 bases in between. Germline V gene data show CDR1 as SGHNT and CDR2 as YYREEE (reference sequence). This CDR3 reads CASSLSGSHNYEQYF. The CDR3, as DNA: TGTGCCAGCAGCTTGTCTGGCAGCCACAACTACGAGCAGTACTTC.

With regard to this clone: Additional DNA sequences in this sample encode the identical CDR3. The chain couples TRBV28 to TRBJ2-7, with no clear D. Germline loops: CDR1 MDHEN, CDR2 SYDVKM. V was pared by 2 bases and J by 6 bases, with 8 bases between. The CDR3 is 12 residues long. In nucleotides, the CDR3 is TGTGCCAGCAGTTTACTGGGCGGCGAGCAGTACTTC. Translating gives CASSLLGGEQYF.

This chain links TRBV7-3 with TRBJ2-3; D gene unclear. In germline, CDR1 is SGHTA, CDR2 FQGTGA. The CDR3 loop spans 14 amino acids. The V and J ends lost 2 bases and 6 bases respectively, with 12 bases between them. CDR3 sequence (DNA): TGTGCCAGCAGCTTAGTCGGACGCCCCGATACGCAGTATTTT. This gives the protein CASSLVGRPDTQYF.

The J gene is TRBJ2-5, the V gene TRBV2; D gene unclear. The germline V gene has CDR1 SNHLY and CDR2 FYNNEI. This CDR3 spans 15 amino acids. Trimming pared 4 bases from V and 2 bases from J, leaving 14 bases between. The CDR3 coding sequence is TGTGCCAGCAGTGCTACTTACCTCGGGCAAGAGACCCAGTACTTC. Amino acids: CASSATYLGQETQYF.

Details on this clone: Germline and junction disagree at one end, which may indicate a read error. V and J are TRBV2 and TRBJ2-1; D gene unclear. The germline CDR1 and CDR2 sequences are SNHLY and FYNNEI. This CDR3 comprises 13 residues. CDR3 DNA: TGTGCCAGCAGTGGTGAGTCCTTCAATGAGCAGTTCTTC. Translating gives CASSGESFNEQFF.